The 27 T cell receptor beta chains below come from one sample, sequenced in a study of blood T cell repertoires in COVID-19 (dated by TCRdb to about 2020). The library came from the immunoSEQ multiplex PCR assay. In its TCRdb copy, this immuneACCESS table keeps in-frame sequences only and misses some clones. Where compared with another copy, unresolved V genes explain less than half of these, and the others have no known cause. The sample table lists about 150,000 clones, about 76% of them with a count of one. The biggest ten clones account for around 5% of the sample. The sample taken for sequencing was peripheral blood. These receptors were collected from a woman aged 65 to 85 with COVID-19, enrolled during active disease.

This rearrangement joins TRBV10-3 to TRBJ2-3; unclear D gene. Trimming took off 11 bases at V and 1 base at J, with 13 bases between the two ends. The CDR3 spans 13 residues. Germline CDR1 reads ENHRY; CDR2 reads SYGVKD. The CDR3 protein is CAATSAGTDTQYF. Here the CDR3 DNA reads TGTGCCGCCACGTCGGCGGGCACAGATACGCAGTATTTT.

The V call is TRBV19, the J call TRBJ1-2, with 9 nucleotides matching TRBD1. V was pared by 5 bases and J by 8 bases, with 6 bases of the junction left unmatched. The CDR3 loop spans 13 amino acids. Per germline, CDR1 LNHDA and CDR2 SQIVND (reference sequence). CDR3 nucleotide sequence: TGTGCCAGTAGTCTGGGACAGGGAGAGGGCTACACCTTC. Translated: CASSLGQGEGYTF.

This clone was counted ten times or more. This chain links TRBV28 with TRBJ2-7; TRBD2 matches at 9 bases. CDR1 is MDHEN and CDR2 is SYDVKM in the germline V gene. The CDR3 is made up of 15 amino acids. With V trimmed by 2 bases and J by 2 bases, 4 bases remained unmatched. CDR3 amino acids: CASSLAPSGAYEQYF. CDR3 DNA: TGTGCCAGCAGTTTAGCGCCTAGCGGGGCCTACGAGCAGTACTTC.

This clone was observed a handful of times. V and J are TRBV7-8 and TRBJ1-5; possibly TRBD1 for D (5 bases). Per germline, CDR1 SGHVS and CDR2 FQNEAQ. The CDR3 has 14 residues. Trimming removed 5 bases from V and 6 bases from J, with 14 bases in between. CDR3 sequence reads: CASSADNDRQPQHF. The CDR3 bases are TGTGCCAGCAGCGCGGACAACGACCGTCAGCCCCAGCATTTT.

The V gene is TRBV18, the J gene TRBJ2-5; 8 nucleotides line up with TRBD2. Per the germline V gene, CDR1 is KGHSH and CDR2 is LQKENI. CDR3 length: 15 residues. After removal of 2 bases from V and 4 bases from J, the junction contained 6 bases not matched to a gene. The CDR3 nucleotides are TGTGCCAGCTCACCAACAGCCGGGGGGGTAGAGACCCAGTACTTC. Its translation is CASSPTAGGVETQYF. The variable domain in full, with the rest retrieved from reference TRBV18 and TRBJ2-5, is NAGVMQNPRHLVRRRGQEARLRCSPMKGHSHVYWYRQLPEEGLKFMVYLQKENIIDESGMPKERFSAEFPKEGPSILRIQQVVRGDSAAYFCASSPTAGGVETQYFGPGTRLLVL.

This clone was found once. The chain couples TRBV5-1 to TRBJ1-1, with 8 bases fitting TRBD1. CDR1 is SGHRS, CDR2 YFSETQ, per germline. CDR3 size: 15 residues. The V and J ends lost 4 bases and 7 bases, in that order; junction bases with no gene match: 12. The CDR3 nucleotides are TGCGCCAGCAGCCCGACAGGGGTTGAGAAAGGTGAAGCTTTCTTT. Amino acid sequence: CASSPTGVEKGEAFF. The full variable domain, in which reference TRBV5-1 and TRBJ1-1 provide the parts outside the CDR3, is KAGVTQTPRYLIKTRGQQVTLSCSPISGHRSVSWYQQTPGQGLQFLFEYFSETQRNKGNFPGRFSGRQFSNSRSEMNVSTLELGDSALYLCASSPTGVEKGEAFFGQGTRLTVV.

The chain combines TRBV10-3 with TRBJ2-4; TRBD1 aligns across 7 bases. V was clipped by 1 base and J by 3 bases; unmatched bases: 6. This CDR3 contains 16 residues. Germline lookup yields CDR1 ENHRY and CDR2 SYGVKD. The CDR3: CAISEFTGVGKNIQYF. The CDR3 DNA reads as TGTGCCATCAGTGAGTTTACAGGGGTTGGCAAAAACATTCAGTACTTC.

The chain links TRBV7-2 to TRBJ2-1, with 15 positions matching TRBD2. Germline V CDR1 and CDR2: SGHTA, FQGNSA. V lost 5 bases to trimming and J lost 9 bases; unmatched junction nucleotides: 8. The CDR3 is 16 residues long. This CDR3 is CASSPGLAGGPGEQFF. The CDR3 DNA follows: TGTGCCAGCAGCCCCGGACTAGCGGGGGGGCCCGGTGAGCAGTTCTTC.

The chain is built from TRBV11-2 and TRBJ1-4; tentatively, D is TRBD1 (5 bases). The CDR3 consists of 15 residues. Germline CDR1 SGHAT, CDR2 FQNNGV. The V end lost 5 bases, the J end lost 4 bases, and 14 bases lay between the germline ends. As DNA, the CDR3 is TGTGCCAGCAGCGGGCGACAGACCGGTAATGAAAAACTGTTTTTT. As protein: CASSGRQTGNEKLFF.

This clone was detected only once. The rearrangement uses TRBV18 and TRBJ2-7, with a tentative D call TRBD1 (8 bases). V was cut by 2 bases and J by 5 bases, with 13 bases left in between. This CDR3 comprises 14 residues. Germline CDR1 is KGHSH and CDR2 is LQKENI. CDR3 nucleotide sequence: TGTGCCAGCTCACCAAACAGGGGGGGAAACGAGCAGTACTTC. Encoded protein: CASSPNRGGNEQYF.

J is TRBJ2-1 and V is TRBV6-6; TRBD1 matches at 10 bases. CDR1 and CDR2 from the germline V gene are MNHNY and SVGAGI (reference sequence). Trimming at V came to 2 bases and at J to 2 bases, leaving 3 bases not matched to a gene. The CDR3 is 16 residues long. The CDR3 protein is CASSYPGQGTYNEQFF. The CDR3 DNA is TGTGCCAGCAGTTACCCGGGACAGGGGACCTACAATGAGCAGTTCTTC.

This chain links TRBV30 with TRBJ2-2; weak D call: TRBD2 (7 bases). This CDR3 spans 15 amino acids. Germline CDR1 reads GTSNPN; CDR2 reads SVGIG (reference sequence). V was shortened by 5 bases and J by 4 bases, with 17 bases between the two germline ends. This chain's CDR3 is CAWRLAGALTGELFF. The CDR3 region has the DNA TGTGCCTGGCGCTTGGCGGGGGCCCTCACCGGGGAGCTGTTTTTT.

CDR3 sequence: CASSSGFTDTQYF. For the CDR3, the DNA is TGTGCCAGCAGTAGCGGATTCACAGATACGCAGTATTTT. This chain uses TRBV28 with TRBJ2-3; D might be TRBD2 (5 bases). The CDR3 extends over 13 amino acids. Germline V gene lookup returns CDR1 MDHEN and CDR2 SYDVKM. V lost 5 bases, J lost 2 bases, and 8 bases lay in between.

The chain carries TRBV18 and TRBJ1-1; 10 bases align to TRBD1. The germline V gene encodes CDR1 KGHSH and CDR2 LQKENI. This CDR3 spans 16 amino acids. The J segment lost 0 bases and the V segment lost 6 bases, leaving 7 bases of the junction unmatched. CDR3 sequence reads: CASSGTGVPMNTEAFF. The CDR3 nucleotides are TGTGCCAGCTCGGGGACAGGGGTTCCCATGAACACTGAAGCTTTCTTT.

This clone occurred once. This chain links TRBV18 with TRBJ1-2; no clear D gene. Trimming cost V 1 base and J 5 bases, with 14 bases left between them. CDR1 KGHSH and CDR2 LQKENI come from the germline V gene. CDR3 size: 15 residues. This CDR3 reads CASSPRAESGYGYTF. The CDR3 DNA reads as TGTGCCAGCTCACCACGGGCAGAGTCGGGATATGGCTACACCTTC.

V gene TRBV5-4 combines with J gene TRBJ2-3, with 11 bases identical to TRBD2. The CDR3 spans 15 residues. CDR1 is SGHNT and CDR2 is YYREEE in the germline V gene (reference sequence). Trimming at V came to 0 bases and at J to 3 bases, leaving 0 bases not matched to a gene. The CDR3 spells CASSLGLAGTDTQYF. CDR3 coding DNA: TGTGCCAGCAGCTTGGGACTAGCGGGGACAGATACGCAGTATTTT.

The V gene is TRBV6-2 or TRBV6-3, the J gene TRBJ1-2; D may be TRBD1 (5 bases). This CDR3 contains 12 residues. Germline CDR1 MNHEY, CDR2 SVGEGT. V was cut by 5 bases and J by 4 bases, with 8 bases left in between. CDR3 in DNA: TGTGCCAGCAGTCGAAGGGGCTATGGCTACACCTTC. Translated, it gives CASSRRGYGYTF.

This sequence joins TRBV2 and TRBJ1-4; no clear D. Looked up from germline, CDR1 is SNHLY and CDR2 is FYNNEI. With 6 bases removed from V and 7 bases from J, the gap between germline ends came to 12 bases. This CDR3 has 13 residues. CDR3 amino acids: CASRTQRIEKLFF. The CDR3 DNA reads as TGTGCCAGCAGGACCCAGAGGATTGAAAAACTGTTTTTT.

The chain joins TRBV7-9 to TRBJ2-7; 7 bases fit TRBD1. This CDR3 comprises 18 residues. V was clipped by 5 bases and J by 2 bases; unmatched bases: 18. The V gene's germline CDR1 is SEHNR and CDR2 FQNEAQ (reference sequence). As DNA, the CDR3 is TGTGCCAGCAGCGGAAGCGGTGGACAGGCCTCCTTCCCCTACGAGCAGTACTTC. This encodes CASSGSGGQASFPYEQYF.

This clone was observed many times. The chain employs TRBV24-1 and TRBJ1-3; D not resolved. V lost 7 bases, J lost 4 bases, and 16 bases lay in between. Germline V lookup: CDR1 KGHDR, CDR2 SFDVKD. The CDR3 runs 15 residues. The CDR3 nucleotides are TGTGCCACCAGCTCAGGACTCACGGGGGGAAACACCATATATTTT. Protein sequence: CATSSGLTGGNTIYF.

The rearrangement joins TRBV11-1 to TRBJ2-3; D gene ambiguous. CDR3 length equals 14 residues. With 6 bases removed from V and 0 bases from J, the gap between germline ends came to 10 bases. Germline CDR1 and CDR2: SGHAT and FQDESV (reference sequence). The CDR3 reads CASRSVDSTDTQYF. The CDR3, as DNA: TGTGCCAGCAGATCTGTAGATAGCACAGATACGCAGTATTTT.

The chain carries TRBV9 and TRBJ1-1, with 8 bases matching TRBD1. The CDR3 runs to 14 residues. CDR1 and CDR2 (germline): SGDLS, YYNGEE. The V segment lost 4 bases and the J segment 3 bases; nucleotides outside the gene matches: 5. The CDR3 loop is CASSRTGGDTEAFF. DNA for the CDR3: TGTGCCAGCAGCAGAACAGGGGGGGACACTGAAGCTTTCTTT.

The chain is built from TRBV6-5 and TRBJ2-7; 7 bases line up with TRBD2. This CDR3 region has 15 residues. Per the germline V gene, CDR1 is MNHEY and CDR2 is SVGAGI. Trimming removed 5 bases from V and 3 bases from J; junction bases left unmatched: 10. Written as DNA, the CDR3 is TGTGCCAGCAGTCCCGTCGTAGGCGGGGGCTACGAGCAGTACTTC. Amino acid sequence: CASSPVVGGGYEQYF.

The V and J genes are TRBV29-1 and TRBJ2-2, with 8 bases identical to TRBD1. With V trimmed by 6 bases and J by 1 base, 7 bases remained unmatched. The germline V gene has CDR1 SQVTM and CDR2 ANQGSEA. The CDR3 is 15 amino acids. For the CDR3, the DNA is TGCAGCGTCCGTACCGGGACAGGGAACACCGGGGAGCTGTTTTTT. Translating it yields CSVRTGTGNTGELFF.

The V and J genes are TRBV5-1 and TRBJ2-7, with 7 bases identical to TRBD1. Trimming at V came to 4 bases and at J to 7 bases, leaving 17 bases not matched to a gene. The CDR3 runs 16 residues. The germline V gene has CDR1 SGHRS and CDR2 YFSETQ. For the CDR3, the DNA is TGCGCCAGCAGCGCTACTACAGGGGCCTCCCCTAGGGAGCAGTACTTC. As protein: CASSATTGASPREQYF.

Only a few counts were recorded for this clone. This chain joins TRBV7-9 and TRBJ1-5, with 9 nucleotides matching TRBD1. CDR1 and CDR2 (germline): SEHNR, FQNEAQ (reference sequence). V shed 8 bases and J 6 bases; nucleotides not matched to a gene: 17. The CDR3 covers 17 residues. The CDR3 loop reads CASRSRGDREKGQPQHF. CDR3 bases: TGTGCCAGCCGATCTCGCGGGGACAGGGAAAAGGGTCAGCCCCAGCATTTT.

The CDR3 here is CASSLDFQGSSSPLHF. For the CDR3, the DNA is TGTGCCAGCAGCTTAGATTTTCAGGGCTCCAGTTCACCCCTCCACTTT. The V and J genes are TRBV7-2 and TRBJ1-6, with D perhaps matching TRBD1 (5 bases). V was shortened by 1 base and J by 9 bases, with 16 bases between the two germline ends. CDR3 length: 16 amino acids. The germline V gene encodes CDR1 SGHTA and CDR2 FQGNSA.